The 29 T cell receptor beta chains listed next were all sequenced from one sample in a study of shared clonotypes between healthy human individuals. Produced via immunoSEQ multiplex PCR; TCRdb's table is partial and in-frame only. The sample consists of more than 900,000 clones, around 78% of them appearing once. The source material was memory CD4+ T cells from PBMCs. Subset noted: CD45RA-negative fraction. The receptors shown here come from a man aged 18 to 30 in good health. Some clones in this sample may be carry-over from other donors' samples.

This clone was counted only a few times. The chain has TRBV11-2 and TRBJ1-2; the match to TRBD1 covers 7 bases. This CDR3 region has 14 residues. V dropped 4 bases and J dropped 1; count of bases not matched to a gene: 3. Germline CDR1 SGHAT, CDR2 FQNNGV. For the CDR3, the DNA is TGTGCCAGCAGCTCATACAGGGGTAACTATGGCTACACCTTC. It is translated as CASSSYRGNYGYTF. Full variable domain (missing parts from reference TRBV11-2 and TRBJ1-2): EAGVAQSPRYKIIEKRQSVAFWCNPISGHATLYWYQQILGQGPKLLIQFQNNGVVDDSQLPKDRFSAERLKGVDSTLKIQPAKLEDSAVYLCASSSYRGNYGYTFGSGTRLTVV.

A single count supports this clone. This chain connects TRBV29-1 to TRBJ1-1; no clear D. Trimming cost V 7 bases and J 3 bases, with 15 bases left between them. The CDR3 length is 13 residues. The V gene's germline CDR1 is SQVTM and CDR2 ANQGSEA. CDR3 residues: CSAKTTRDTEAFF. CDR3 nucleotide sequence: TGCAGCGCAAAGACTACTAGGGACACTGAAGCTTTCTTT. The full variable domain, in which reference TRBV29-1 and TRBJ1-1 provide the parts outside the CDR3, is SAVISQKPSRDICQRGTSLTIQCQVDSQVTMMFWYRQQPGQSLTLIATANQGSEATYESGFVIDKFPISRPNLTFSTLTVSNMSPEDSSIYLCSAKTTRDTEAFFGQGTRLTVV.

This clone was picked up one time. The CDR3 DNA reads TGTGCCAGCAGTGCATCCGGGACAAAGGCTTACGAGCAGTACTTC. This codes for CASSASGTKAYEQYF. The rearrangement links TRBV28 to TRBJ2-7; possibly TRBD1 for D (6 bases). V lost 5 bases and J 4 bases, leaving 18 bases between the germline ends. The CDR3 has 15 residues. The V gene's germline CDR1 is MDHEN and CDR2 SYDVKM.

This chain joins TRBV25-1 and TRBJ2-1; 11 bases align to TRBD1. The length of the CDR3 is 14 residues. CDR1 is MGHDK and CDR2 is SYGVNS in the germline V gene. V lost 4 bases, J lost 7 bases, and 3 bases stayed unmatched. The CDR3, as DNA: TGTGCCAGCAGTGGGACAGGGGGCATTAATGAGCAGTTCTTC. Translated, it gives CASSGTGGINEQFF. Combining the CDR3 with reference TRBV25-1 and TRBJ2-1 gives the whole variable domain EADIYQTPRYLVIGTGKKITLECSQTMGHDKMYWYQQDPGMELHLIHYSYGVNSTEKGDLSSESTVSRIRTEHFPLTLESARPSHTSQYLCASSGTGGINEQFFGPGTRLTVL.

The genes are TRBV6-1 and TRBJ1-2; D unresolved. V lost 0 bases to trimming and J lost 5 bases, with 16 bases between them. CDR1 MNHNS and CDR2 SASEGT come from the germline V gene. This CDR3 comprises 16 residues. The CDR3 bases are TGTGCCAGCAGTGAAGCCCCCCCCTCAGGAGGGTATGGCTACACCTTC. Its translation: CASSEAPPSGGYGYTF.

As to this clone: Other nucleotide sequences from this sample produce the same CDR3. The V call is TRBV18, the J call TRBJ2-7; tentative D call: TRBD2 (5 bases). The CDR3 sequence is 13 residues long. V was clipped by 0 bases and J by 4 bases, with 7 bases between them. Looked up from germline, CDR1 is KGHSH and CDR2 is LQKENI. The CDR3 sequence is CASSPPGLYEQYF. The CDR3 region has the DNA TGTGCCAGCTCACCACCAGGACTTTACGAGCAGTACTTC.

The V and J genes are TRBV4-1 and TRBJ2-3; a possible D gene is TRBD1 (6 bases). The V end was cut by 4 bases, the J end by 5 bases, with 16 bases between. The CDR3 length is 15 residues. Germline assignment: CDR1 MGHRA and CDR2 YSYEKL. The CDR3 sequence is CASSLANEGEDTQYF. The CDR3 nucleotides read TGCGCCAGCAGCCTCGCGAACGAGGGGGAAGATACGCAGTATTTT.

The V and J genes are TRBV6-5 and TRBJ2-7; TRBD1 agrees at 7 bases. Germline V CDR1 and CDR2: MNHEY, SVGAGI. This CDR3 comprises 15 residues. After removal of 0 bases from V and 6 bases from J, the junction contained 8 bases not matched to a gene. This chain's CDR3 is CASSYSFETGREQYF. The CDR3 nucleotides are TGTGCCAGCAGTTACTCGTTTGAGACAGGGCGCGAGCAGTACTTC.

The CDR3 DNA follows: TGTGCCAGCAGCTCGCCTGGGGGCTACGAGCAGTACTTC. Encoded protein: CASSSPGGYEQYF. The V gene is TRBV11-2, the J gene TRBJ2-7; TRBD1 or TRBD2 may be the D gene (5 bases each). CDR3 length: 13 residues. CDR1 SGHAT and CDR2 FQNNGV come from the germline V gene. V lost 4 bases and J lost 3, with 10 bases in between.

This clone occurred many times. The J gene is TRBJ1-5, the V gene TRBV2; D not certain. Germline CDR1 and CDR2: SNHLY and FYNNEI. The V end was cut by 7 bases, the J end by 0 bases, with 7 bases between. The CDR3 has 13 amino acids. The DNA of the CDR3 is TGTGCCAGCAAGAGTAATAGCAATCAGCCCCAGCATTTT. Translated, it gives CASKSNSNQPQHF.

CDR3 DNA: TGTGCCAGCAGCTCCACCGCCTCCGCTGAAGCTTTCTTT. Translation: CASSSTASAEAFF. The V call is TRBV7-2, the J call TRBJ1-1; D gene ambiguous. CDR3 size: 13 residues. From germline, CDR1 is SGHTA and CDR2 FQGNSA. V gave up 4 bases and J gave up 6 bases, with 12 bases separating them.

Comment on this clone: Other nucleotide sequences from this sample produce the same CDR3. The chain carries TRBV5-8 and TRBJ2-3; D uncertain. Trimming cost V 0 bases and J 3 bases, with 5 bases left between them. CDR3 length: 13 amino acids. Germline V lookup: CDR1 SGHTS, CDR2 YDEGEE. CDR3 DNA: TGTGCCAGCAGCTTGGCGGGTACAGATACGCAGTATTTT. Encoded protein: CASSLAGTDTQYF.

The chain uses TRBV29-1 and TRBJ2-5, with a tentative D call TRBD1 (5 bases). The V and J ends lost 2 bases and 5 bases respectively, with 12 bases between them. Germline CDR1 is SQVTM and CDR2 is ANQGSEA. The CDR3 contains 13 residues. The CDR3: CSVEKGLRETQYF. CDR3 bases: TGCAGCGTTGAAAAGGGGCTTAGGGAGACCCAGTACTTC.

This chain joins TRBV18 and TRBJ2-5; 7 positions agree with TRBD1. V shed 2 bases and J 2 bases; nucleotides not matched to a gene: 8. Germline V gene data show CDR1 as KGHSH and CDR2 as LQKENI. The CDR3 has 16 residues. This CDR3 reads CASSPSRSRGQETQYF. The CDR3 DNA reads as TGTGCCAGCTCACCAAGTCGATCCAGGGGGCAAGAGACCCAGTACTTC.

To note about this clone: A read error may explain this, as a much larger clone is one base away. The V and J genes are TRBV9 and TRBJ2-1; D tentatively fits TRBD1 or TRBD2 (6 bases each). The CDR3 loop spans 14 amino acids. Germline assignment: CDR1 SGDLS and CDR2 YYNGEE. V lost 3 bases and J lost 11, with 18 bases in between. CDR3 coding DNA: TGTGCCAGCAGCGGGACTACAGGGAGCTACCAGCAGTTCTTC. Translated, it gives CASSGTTGSYQQFF.

CDR3 protein: CASSSIRAERETQYF. As DNA, the CDR3 is TGTGCCAGCAGTTCTATAAGGGCGGAGCGAGAGACCCAGTACTTC. The chain has TRBV28 and TRBJ2-5; D unresolved. The CDR3 is 15 amino acids. Germline-derived CDR1 and CDR2 are MDHEN and SYDVKM. With 4 bases removed from V and 4 bases from J, the gap between germline ends came to 16 bases.

As DNA, the CDR3 is TGTGCCACCACTCCGGGACAGGCCATGAACACTGAAGCTTTCTTT. As protein: CATTPGQAMNTEAFF. The chain links TRBV10-3 to TRBJ1-1; 8 bases align to TRBD1. Germline V lookup: CDR1 ENHRY, CDR2 SYGVKD. The V gene end was trimmed by 10 bases and the J gene end by 0 bases; junction bases not matched to a gene: 10. The CDR3 length is 15 residues.

The V call is TRBV19, the J call TRBJ2-3; 8 bases match TRBD1. The CDR3 covers 16 residues. Germline values: CDR1 LNHDA, CDR2 SQIVND (reference sequence). The V and J ends lost 8 bases and 6 bases, in that order; junction bases with no gene match: 16. The CDR3 DNA sequence: TGTGCCAGTCACCACAGGAGGGGCAGGGGGCTGGATACGCAGTATTTT. Translation gives CASHHRRGRGLDTQYF. Full variable domain (outside the CDR3, taken from reference TRBV19 and TRBJ2-3): DGGITQSPKYLFRKEGQNVTLSCEQNLNHDAMYWYRQDPGQGLRLIYYSQIVNDFQKGDIAEGYSVSREKKESFPLTVTSAQKNPTAFYLCASHHRRGRGLDTQYFGPGTRLTVL.

This clone was detected only a few times. The CDR3 reads CASSLGQVPYGYTF. The DNA of the CDR3 is TGTGCCAGCAGTCTGGGACAAGTCCCCTATGGCTACACCTTC. The chain combines TRBV2 with TRBJ1-2; weak D call: TRBD1 (6 bases). The germline CDR1 and CDR2 sequences are SNHLY and FYNNEI. The germline V and J ends were trimmed by 5 bases and 4 bases, with 14 bases remaining between them. The length of the CDR3 is 14 residues.

With regard to this clone: The sample carries other DNA sequences with the same CDR3. V gene TRBV29-1 combines with J gene TRBJ2-7; the match to TRBD1 covers 8 bases. Per the germline V gene, CDR1 is SQVTM and CDR2 is ANQGSEA. The V segment lost 7 bases and the J segment 1 base; nucleotides outside the gene matches: 6. This CDR3 contains 13 residues. The CDR3 region is CSARTGSSYEQYF. The CDR3, as DNA: TGCAGCGCCCGGACAGGGAGTTCCTACGAGCAGTACTTC.

V is TRBV5-4 and J is TRBJ2-3; 11 bases agree with TRBD2. Germline CDR1 and CDR2: SGHNT and YYREEE (reference sequence). With 3 bases clipped from V and 1 base from J, the junction kept 10 bases outside the gene matches. CDR3 length: 18 amino acids. The CDR3 region has the DNA TGTGCCAGCAGCTCGCTAGCGGGAGGTAAATTCGGCACAGATACGCAGTATTTT. Translating gives CASSSLAGGKFGTDTQYF. Full variable domain (missing parts from reference TRBV5-4 and TRBJ2-3): ETGVTQSPTHLIKTRGQQVTLRCSSQSGHNTVSWYQQALGQGPQFIFQYYREEENGRGNFPPRFSGLQFPNYSSELNVNALELDDSALYLCASSSLAGGKFGTDTQYFGPGTRLTVL.

The chain is built from TRBV27 and TRBJ2-7; 8 bases agree with TRBD1. CDR1 MNHEY and CDR2 SMNVEV come from the germline V gene (reference sequence). V shed 8 bases, J shed 3 bases, and the junction held 9 bases outside the gene matches. CDR3 size: 14 residues. As DNA, the CDR3 is TGTGCCAGCGGACGTTCGGGACAGGTCTACGAGCAGTACTTC. Amino acids: CASGRSGQVYEQYF.

The chain joins TRBV5-1 to TRBJ2-7; tentative D call: TRBD2 (5 bases). The V end was cut by 0 bases, the J end by 6 bases, with 16 bases between. Germline V gene sequence: CDR1 SGHRS, CDR2 YFSETQ. The CDR3 sequence is 15 residues long. The DNA for the CDR3 is TGCGCCAGCAGCTTGGTGGCGGGCGGCGGACTCGAGCAGTACTTC. Its protein is CASSLVAGGGLEQYF. Filled out from reference TRBV5-1 and TRBJ2-7, the complete variable domain reads KAGVTQTPRYLIKTRGQQVTLSCSPISGHRSVSWYQQTPGQGLQFLFEYFSETQRNKGNFPGRFSGRQFSNSRSEMNVSTLELGDSALYLCASSLVAGGGLEQYFGPGTRLTVT.

J is TRBJ2-3 and V is TRBV6-1; TRBD2 agrees at 7 bases. Germline V gene sequence: CDR1 MNHNS, CDR2 SASEGT. Trimming at V came to 4 bases and at J to 2 bases, leaving 6 bases not matched to a gene. The CDR3 consists of 15 residues. The CDR3 DNA follows: TGTGCCAGCAGTGGCCGGGAGGCCGCCACAGATACGCAGTATTTT. Encoded protein: CASSGREAATDTQYF.

The chain combines TRBV5-1 with TRBJ1-2; the D is unclear. The germline CDR1 and CDR2 sequences are SGHRS and YFSETQ. V lost 3 bases, J lost 5 bases, and 23 bases lay in between. CDR3 length equals 17 residues. The CDR3 region has the DNA TGCGCCAGCAGCTACCCCTCCGGCAGACGAACGAATTATGGCTACACCTTC. Protein sequence: CASSYPSGRRTNYGYTF.

The chain combines TRBV12-5 with TRBJ2-5, with no clear D. V lost 0 bases and J 5 bases, leaving 4 bases between the germline ends. The CDR3 consists of 12 residues. Germline CDR1 is LGHNT and CDR2 is FRNRAP. CDR3: CASGLVIETQYF. In DNA, the CDR3 is TGTGCTAGTGGTTTGGTAATTGAGACCCAGTACTTC.

Regarding this clone: The same CDR3 arises from other DNA sequences in this sample as well. This rearrangement joins TRBV30 to TRBJ2-7; D uncertain. Looked up from germline, CDR1 is GTSNPN and CDR2 is SVGIG (reference sequence). The V end was cut by 0 bases, the J end by 4 bases, with 4 bases between. This CDR3 contains 11 residues. CDR3 loop: CAWSVAYEQYF. In DNA form, the CDR3 reads TGTGCCTGGAGTGTGGCGTACGAGCAGTACTTC.

This clone has just one count. The gene calls are TRBV7-2 and TRBJ2-1; TRBD1 aligns across 11 bases. Germline CDR1 is SGHTA and CDR2 is FQGNSA. This CDR3 spans 16 amino acids. V shed 2 bases and J 7 bases; nucleotides not matched to a gene: 7. CDR3 protein: CASSLSGTGGVNEQFF. The DNA of the CDR3 is TGTGCCAGCAGCTTAAGCGGGACAGGGGGTGTGAATGAGCAGTTCTTC. The whole variable domain, remainder taken from reference TRBV7-2 and TRBJ2-1, is GAGVSQSPSNKVTEKGKDVELRCDPISGHTALYWYRQSLGQGLEFLIYFQGNSAPDKSGLPSDRFSAERTGGSVSTLTIQRTQQEDSAVYLCASSLSGTGGVNEQFFGPGTRLTVL.

The rearrangement joins TRBV11-3 to TRBJ2-2; D may be TRBD1 (7 bases). Germline loops: CDR1 SGHNT, CDR2 YENEEA. Trimming shortened V by 5 bases and J by 3 bases, and 19 bases separated the two germline ends. The CDR3 runs 17 residues. The chain's CDR3 is CASSRQGGPGYTGELFF. CDR3 sequence (DNA): TGTGCCAGCAGCCGCCAGGGGGGACCGGGGTACACCGGGGAGCTGTTTTTT.